One T cell receptor (beta chain) is described in this entry. Its antigen is currently unknown. These data originate in a study of blood T cells in healthy people across ages. The study, taken as a whole, reports: Diversity figures derived from one million T cells were judged to underestimate the true value. Observed TCR beta diversity showed a strong correlation with the percentage of naive T cells as measured by flow cytometry.

PCR was performed a second time for about 7 to 12 cycles using a sample-barcoded 5' primer and a J-beta primer mix. TCRdb processed the 5' RACE reads anew with MiXCR; each CDR3 protein has one entry. The top ten clones hold 3.5% to 4% of a sample with over 600,000 distinct CDR3 sequences, 20% to 25% of them seen once. V was clipped by 5 bases and J by 13 bases; unmatched bases: 13. The V gene's germline CDR1 is SGHTA and CDR2 FQGNSA. The CDR3 spans 15 residues. The gene calls are TRBV7-2 and TRBJ2-4, with TRBD2 matching 11 bases. The source of this sequence is an older man in good health. Sequenced input: blood. The CDR3 protein is CASSPPGSGRAGQYF. CDR3 DNA sequence: TGTGCCAGCAGCCCCCCGGGTAGCGGGAGGGCGGGGCAGTACTTC.